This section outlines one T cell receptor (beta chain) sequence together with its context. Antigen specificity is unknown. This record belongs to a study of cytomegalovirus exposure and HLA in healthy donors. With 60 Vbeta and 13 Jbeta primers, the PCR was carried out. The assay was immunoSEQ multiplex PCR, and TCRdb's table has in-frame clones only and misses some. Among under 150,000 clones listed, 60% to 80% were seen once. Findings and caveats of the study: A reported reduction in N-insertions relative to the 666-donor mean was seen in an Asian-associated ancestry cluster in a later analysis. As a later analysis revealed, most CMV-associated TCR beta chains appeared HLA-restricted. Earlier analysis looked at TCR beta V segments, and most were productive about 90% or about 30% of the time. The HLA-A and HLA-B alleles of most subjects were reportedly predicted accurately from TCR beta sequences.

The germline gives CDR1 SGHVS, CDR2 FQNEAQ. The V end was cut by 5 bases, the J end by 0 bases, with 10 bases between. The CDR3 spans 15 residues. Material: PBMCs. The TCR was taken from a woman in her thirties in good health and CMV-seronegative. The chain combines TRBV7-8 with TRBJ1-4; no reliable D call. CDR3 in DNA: TGTGCCAGCAGCCCCCTAGTTGCAACTAATGAAAAACTGTTTTTT. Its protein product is CASSPLVATNEKLFF.